The TCR beta chain described here comes from a study of Graves' ophthalmopathy and Graves' hyperthyroidism. From RNA, the CDR3 regions of TCR beta chains were amplified and sequenced. Scientists carried out first-round RT-PCR using HTBI primers and then a second-round multiplex PCR. Each CDR3 protein gets one entry after TCRdb re-called the multiplex PCR reads with MiXCR. The sample has 660,000 or so distinct CDR3 sequences, approximately 39% seen once; the top ten hold more than 2.5%. Many counts were recorded for this clonotype. Looked up from germline, CDR1 is SGHRS and CDR2 is YFSETQ. V dropped 3 bases and J dropped 3 bases, with 9 bases sitting between them. CDR3 size: 14 residues.

This TCR was sampled from an adult man with Graves' ophthalmopathy. V gene TRBV5-1 combines with J gene TRBJ1-4; no firm D call. Sequenced: peripheral blood. The CDR3 DNA reads TGCGCCAGCAGCTCCACGGGAGCTAATGAAAAACTGTTTTTT. Its protein is CASSSTGANEKLFF.